Below are 23 T cell receptor beta chains sequenced from a single sample in a study of OX40 agonist ivuxolimab in advanced cancers. Assay: immunoSEQ multiplex PCR; the TCRdb copy retains only in-frame clones and omits some. Here the sample spans some 83,000 clones, around nine tenths being singletons. The sample in question was CD4+ or CD8+ T cells sorted from blood, obtained in a trial of the OX40 agonist ivuxolimab. The receptors originated from an adult with an advanced solid tumor such as melanoma, head and neck, liver or kidney cancer.

On this clone: A junction boundary mismatches the germline segment, possibly from a read error. The identical CDR3 is also encoded by other nucleotide sequences in the sample. The chain combines TRBV11-3 with TRBJ2-5; TRBD2 might be the D (5 bases). CDR1 and CDR2 from the germline V gene are SGHNT and YENEEA. This CDR3 is 13 amino acids long. The CDR3 DNA follows: TGCGCCAGCAGCTTACGGGGCCAAGAGACCCAGTACTTC. Its protein is CASSLRGQETQYF.

The DNA for the CDR3 is TGTGCCAGCAGTGCCCTAGCGGGGGGCGAGCAGTTCTTC. Its translation: CASSALAGGEQFF. The J gene is TRBJ2-1, the V gene TRBV27; 11 positions agree with TRBD2. The CDR3 covers 13 residues. Germline CDR1 and CDR2: MNHEY and SMNVEV (reference sequence). The V and J ends lost 5 bases and 10 bases, in that order; junction bases with no gene match: 4.

V gene TRBV30 combines with J gene TRBJ2-5, with 13 bases aligning to TRBD2. Trimming removed 2 bases from V and 4 bases from J; junction bases left unmatched: 10. The CDR3 extends over 17 amino acids. Per the germline V gene, CDR1 is GTSNPN and CDR2 is SVGIG (reference sequence). CDR3 nucleotide sequence: TGTGCCTGGAGTACAGGACTAGCGGGGGTGGAGGGAGAGACCCAGTACTTC. Translated, it gives CAWSTGLAGVEGETQYF.

This chain uses TRBV19 with TRBJ2-6, with TRBD2 matching 12 bases. The V and J ends lost 5 bases and 3 bases, in that order; junction bases with no gene match: 8. This CDR3 comprises 18 residues. The germline CDR1 and CDR2 sequences are LNHDA and SQIVND (reference sequence). The CDR3 bases are TGTGCCAGTAGTCCTAGCGGGAGGGCCGCTCGTGGGGCCAACGTCCTGACTTTC. Residues: CASSPSGRAARGANVLTF.

This chain's CDR3 is CASSESGSYGYTF. The CDR3, as DNA: TGCGCCAGCAGTGAGTCGGGCAGCTATGGCTACACCTTC. This sequence joins TRBV10-2 and TRBJ1-2; D uncertain. V was trimmed by 0 bases and J by 4 bases, leaving 6 bases between them. CDR3 length: 13 amino acids. Germline loops: CDR1 WSHSY, CDR2 SAAADI.

The rearrangement joins TRBV7-2 to TRBJ1-5; 7 bases agree with TRBD1. Germline trimming cut 1 base from V and 1 base from J; bases unmatched to any gene: 1. CDR1 is SGHTA, CDR2 FQGNSA, per germline. There are 15 residues in the CDR3. The DNA of the CDR3 is TGTGCCAGCAGCTTAGAGGGACAGAGCAATCAGCCCCAGCATTTT. Translation gives CASSLEGQSNQPQHF.

V and J are TRBV14 and TRBJ2-2; D uncertain. Trimming left V 1 base short and J 3 bases short, with 6 bases between. Looked up from germline, CDR1 is SGHDN and CDR2 is FVKESK. This CDR3 region has 14 residues. CDR3 coding DNA: TGTGCCAGCAGCCAAGTTAGGGACACCGGGGAGCTGTTTTTT. Translating gives CASSQVRDTGELFF.

The chain recombines TRBV18 with TRBJ2-7; 9 bases fit TRBD2. The germline gives CDR1 KGHSH, CDR2 LQKENI. This CDR3 contains 13 residues. The V and J ends lost 3 bases and 7 bases, in that order; junction bases with no gene match: 4. CDR3 DNA sequence: TGTGCCAGCTCACCGAGACTAGCGGATGAGCAGTACTTC. This gives the protein CASSPRLADEQYF.

V usage is TRBV9 and J usage is TRBJ1-6; 7 positions agree with TRBD1. There are 14 residues in the CDR3. The V segment lost 4 bases and the J segment 8 bases; nucleotides outside the gene matches: 6. Germline CDR1 is SGDLS and CDR2 is YYNGEE. The CDR3 coding sequence is TGTGCCAGCAGCCCCAGGGGGGGGGATTCACCCCTCCACTTT. This sequence encodes CASSPRGGDSPLHF.

Sample share makes this clone medium-sized. The chain recombines TRBV11-3 with TRBJ2-1; TRBD2 is a possible D gene (6 bases). The length of the CDR3 is 16 residues. V was trimmed by 5 bases and J by 7 bases, leaving 21 bases between them. Germline V gene data show CDR1 as SGHNT and CDR2 as YENEEA. CDR3 nucleotide sequence: TGTGCCAGCAGCCCCGGGGTGGCGGGATTTTCAAATGAGCAGTTCTTC. Translation gives CASSPGVAGFSNEQFF.

The rearrangement links TRBV29-1 to TRBJ2-7, with 7 bases fitting TRBD1. Germline V gives CDR1 SQVTM, CDR2 ANQGSEA. Trimming cost V 5 bases and J 3 bases; bases outside gene matches: 4. The CDR3 length is 12 residues. In DNA, the CDR3 is TGCAGCGTTACGGGACAGTACTACGAGCAGTACTTC. This gives the protein CSVTGQYYEQYF.

This chain uses TRBV5-1 with TRBJ1-1; D unresolved. Looked up from germline, CDR1 is SGHRS and CDR2 is YFSETQ. V shed 3 bases and J shed 0 bases, with 15 bases lying between them. The CDR3 covers 16 residues. CDR3 amino acids: CASSSNVWEVNTEAFF. DNA of the CDR3: TGCGCCAGCAGCTCGAATGTCTGGGAGGTGAACACTGAAGCTTTCTTT.

The chain combines TRBV9 with TRBJ2-2, with D uncertain. Per the germline V gene, CDR1 is SGDLS and CDR2 is YYNGEE. The ends were cut back, 1 base at V and 7 bases at J, with 8 bases in the middle. This CDR3 is 13 amino acids long. The CDR3 DNA sequence: TGTGCCAGCAGCGTATCTTCGGGCGGGGAGCTGTTTTTT. This sequence encodes CASSVSSGGELFF.

This clone is a singleton in its sample. The rearrangement links TRBV27 to TRBJ1-6, with D hard to call. The germline gives CDR1 MNHEY, CDR2 SMNVEV (reference sequence). The CDR3 runs 16 residues. The V gene lost 6 bases and the J gene lost 9 bases, with 21 bases spanning the gap. CDR3 loop: CASRGGYASEFSPLHF. The CDR3, as DNA: TGTGCCAGCAGGGGAGGGTACGCTTCGGAATTTTCACCCCTCCACTTT.

The chain joins TRBV29-1 to TRBJ1-4; D is perhaps TRBD1 (5 bases). CDR1 SQVTM and CDR2 ANQGSEA come from the germline V gene. The CDR3 loop spans 13 amino acids. V gave up 7 bases and J gave up 7 bases, with 16 bases separating them. The CDR3 reads CSAKVGTAEKLFF. The CDR3 DNA sequence: TGCAGCGCTAAGGTGGGGACGGCTGAAAAACTGTTTTTT. The full variable domain, rest sourced from reference TRBV29-1 and TRBJ1-4, is SAVISQKPSRDICQRGTSLTIQCQVDSQVTMMFWYRQQPGQSLTLIATANQGSEATYESGFVIDKFPISRPNLTFSTLTVSNMSPEDSSIYLCSAKVGTAEKLFFGSGTQLSVL.

The J gene is TRBJ2-5, the V gene TRBV15, with a tentative D call TRBD2 (6 bases). The V and J ends lost 3 bases and 4 bases respectively, with 18 bases between them. The CDR3 has 16 amino acids. CDR1 and CDR2 (germline): LNHNV, YYDKDF (reference sequence). In DNA form, the CDR3 reads TGTGCCACCAGCAGGGGGGGAGAGATAGCGGCAGAGACCCAGTACTTC. Protein: CATSRGGEIAAETQYF.

This clone appeared a single time. V is TRBV19 and J is TRBJ2-1, with D uncertain. The V gene lost 6 bases and the J gene lost 3 bases, with 12 bases spanning the gap. There are 14 residues in the CDR3. Germline values: CDR1 LNHDA, CDR2 SQIVND (reference sequence). The CDR3 here is CASSKGRRYNEQFF. The DNA of the CDR3 is TGTGCCAGTAGCAAGGGTAGGCGCTACAATGAGCAGTTCTTC. The complete variable domain, with remaining parts taken from reference TRBV19 and TRBJ2-1, reads DGGITQSPKYLFRKEGQNVTLSCEQNLNHDAMYWYRQDPGQGLRLIYYSQIVNDFQKGDIAEGYSVSREKKESFPLTVTSAQKNPTAFYLCASSKGRRYNEQFFGPGTRLTVL.

This clone was recorded once. The chain links TRBV7-2 to TRBJ1-3; TRBD1 is a possible D gene (5 bases). CDR3 length: 14 residues. V lost 5 bases and J lost 5, with 13 bases in between. CDR1 is SGHTA and CDR2 is FQGNSA in the germline V gene. CDR3 sequence reads: CASSPGTNRNTIYF. In nucleotides, the CDR3 is TGTGCCAGCAGCCCGGGGACCAATCGAAACACCATATATTTT. Based on the CDR3 plus reference TRBV7-2 and TRBJ1-3, the full variable domain is GAGVSQSPSNKVTEKGKDVELRCDPISGHTALYWYRQSLGQGLEFLIYFQGNSAPDKSGLPSDRFSAERTGGSVSTLTIQRTQQEDSAVYLCASSPGTNRNTIYFGEGSWLTVV.

The chain employs TRBV5-8 and TRBJ2-1; no reliable D call. CDR1 and CDR2 (germline): SGHTS, YDEGEE. Trimming cost V 6 bases and J 0 bases, with 13 bases left between them. The CDR3 runs to 15 residues. Here the CDR3 reads CASTLLGSSYNEQFF. The DNA for the CDR3 is TGTGCCAGCACGTTGTTAGGCAGCTCCTACAATGAGCAGTTCTTC.

This clone appeared a few times. J is TRBJ1-1 and V is TRBV7-9, with a weak D call TRBD1 (6 bases). The CDR3 contains 12 residues. The germline V and J ends were trimmed by 4 bases and 8 bases, with 11 bases remaining between them. From germline, CDR1 is SEHNR and CDR2 FQNEAQ (reference sequence). In DNA, the CDR3 is TGTGCCAGCAGCTACAACAGGGCAGAAGCTTTCTTT. Protein product: CASSYNRAEAFF.

The chain combines TRBV30 with TRBJ1-2, with unresolved D. Trimming shortened V by 5 bases and J by 1 base, and 14 bases separated the two germline ends. Germline CDR1 is GTSNPN and CDR2 is SVGIG (reference sequence). The length of the CDR3 is 14 residues. CDR3 residues: CAWSALGVNYGYTF. The CDR3 DNA reads TGTGCCTGGTCGGCTCTTGGGGTTAACTATGGCTACACCTTC.

The chain joins TRBV5-6 to TRBJ2-7; either TRBD1 or TRBD2 may fit D (5 bases each). V was pared by 3 bases and J by 4 bases, with 11 bases between. This CDR3 spans 13 amino acids. Germline assignment: CDR1 SGHDT and CDR2 YYEEEE. The CDR3 protein is CASSWRSGYEQYF. The CDR3 DNA reads TGTGCCAGCAGCTGGAGGTCAGGGTACGAGCAGTACTTC. The whole variable domain, filled in from reference TRBV5-6 and TRBJ2-7, reads DAGVTQSPTHLIKTRGQQVTLRCSPKSGHDTVSWYQQALGQGPQFIFQYYEEEERQRGNFPDRFSGHQFPNYSSELNVNALLLGDSALYLCASSWRSGYEQYFGPGTRLTVT.

The chain couples TRBV7-2 to TRBJ1-4, with D perhaps TRBD1 (5 bases). The CDR3 covers 14 residues. With 1 base removed from V and 5 bases from J, the gap between germline ends came to 8 bases. From germline, CDR1 is SGHTA and CDR2 FQGNSA. The CDR3 DNA sequence: TGTGCCAGCAGCTTAGATGGGGCCAATGAAAAACTGTTTTTT. It is translated as CASSLDGANEKLFF. Based on the CDR3 plus reference TRBV7-2 and TRBJ1-4, the full variable domain is GAGVSQSPSNKVTEKGKDVELRCDPISGHTALYWYRQSLGQGLEFLIYFQGNSAPDKSGLPSDRFSAERTGGSVSTLTIQRTQQEDSAVYLCASSLDGANEKLFFGSGTQLSVL.